The 26 T cell receptor beta chains reported below all come from one sample, sequenced in a study of blood T cell repertoires in COVID-19. The repertoire was sequenced with immunoSEQ multiplex PCR; TCRdb's copy has only in-frame clones and lacks some. The sample has 310,000 or so clones, roughly 90% seen once. The sample taken for sequencing was peripheral blood. These receptors came from a woman aged 30 to 39 with COVID-19, enrolled during active disease.

The chain joins TRBV10-3 to TRBJ2-1, with D perhaps TRBD2 (6 bases). The CDR3 is 10 amino acids. The germline V gene encodes CDR1 ENHRY and CDR2 SYGVKD. With 10 bases removed from V and 9 bases from J, the gap between germline ends came to 10 bases. The CDR3 protein is CATGGGEQFF. DNA for the CDR3: TGTGCCACCGGGGGAGGTGAGCAGTTCTTC.

The chain combines TRBV6-5 with TRBJ1-1; possibly TRBD1 for D (6 bases). Between the trimmed V and J ends, which lost 4 bases and 3 bases, there was a span of 12 bases. Germline values: CDR1 MNHEY, CDR2 SVGAGI. The CDR3 totals 14 residues. The CDR3 DNA follows: TGTGCCAGCAGTTCTAGGGGGACGGACACTGAAGCTTTCTTT. It encodes CASSSRGTDTEAFF.

On this clone: This may stem from a read error, because a much larger clone lies one nucleotide away. The V and J genes are TRBV6-4 and TRBJ2-3, with 9 positions matching TRBD2. The V segment lost 4 bases and the J segment 1 base; nucleotides outside the gene matches: 0. The CDR3 is made up of 14 amino acids. The V gene's germline CDR1 is MRHNA and CDR2 SNTAGT. The CDR3 bases are TGTGCCAGCAGTGTAGCGGGAGGCACAGATACGCAGTATTTT. Its protein product is CASSVAGGTDTQYF.

This sequence joins TRBV5-1 and TRBJ2-2, with 8 bases identical to TRBD1. The CDR3 covers 13 residues. J lost 6 bases, V lost 5 bases, and 3 bases had no gene match. CDR1 and CDR2 from the germline V gene are SGHRS and YFSETQ. DNA for the CDR3: TGCGCCAGCAGACGGACAGGGTCCGGGGAGCTGTTTTTT. Protein product: CASRRTGSGELFF.

The count of this clone is one. The V call is TRBV6-5, the J call TRBJ1-4; 8 positions match TRBD1. The V gene end was trimmed by 2 bases and the J gene end by 7 bases; junction bases not matched to a gene: 6. CDR1 MNHEY and CDR2 SVGAGI come from the germline V gene. The CDR3 is 15 residues long. CDR3 sequence (DNA): TGTGCCAGCAGTTACCAAGGACAGGGAAGTGAAAAACTGTTTTTT. It specifies CASSYQGQGSEKLFF.

V usage is TRBV7-2 and J usage is TRBJ2-7; D is perhaps TRBD2 (5 bases). Trimming took off 1 base at V and 4 bases at J, with 14 bases between the two ends. Germline assignment: CDR1 SGHTA and CDR2 FQGNSA. This CDR3 is 15 amino acids long. The CDR3: CASSLEAAGYYEQYF. CDR3 bases: TGTGCCAGCAGCTTAGAGGCGGCGGGTTATTACGAGCAGTACTTC.

This chain links TRBV29-1 with TRBJ2-3; tentatively, D is TRBD2 (5 bases). The CDR3 is 13 amino acids. Germline V CDR1 and CDR2: SQVTM, ANQGSEA. V was clipped by 7 bases and J by 0 bases, with 11 bases between them. This CDR3 is CSDSGASTDTQYF. The CDR3 DNA sequence: TGCAGCGACAGCGGAGCGAGCACAGATACGCAGTATTTT.

This clone appeared once. The chain combines TRBV11-2 with TRBJ1-2, with a possible D match to TRBD1 (5 bases). V was trimmed by 5 bases and J by 8 bases, leaving 21 bases between them. Germline V CDR1 and CDR2: SGHAT, FQNNGV. The length of the CDR3 is 15 residues. The CDR3 loop reads CASSIRDSLLGGYTF. The CDR3 nucleotides read TGTGCCAGCAGCATCCGGGACTCCCTATTGGGGGGCTACACCTTC.

The CDR3 DNA reads as TGTGCCAGCAGCCCAAACCCCACAGATGAGCAGTTCTTC. Translated, it gives CASSPNPTDEQFF. The chain carries TRBV9 and TRBJ2-1; the D is unclear. This CDR3 has 13 amino acids. V was shortened by 4 bases and J by 8 bases, with 13 bases between the two germline ends. Germline V lookup: CDR1 SGDLS, CDR2 YYNGEE.

This chain joins TRBV2 and TRBJ2-7; D call uncertain. CDR1 SNHLY and CDR2 FYNNEI come from the germline V gene. V lost 7 bases and J lost 7, with 20 bases in between. The CDR3 runs 14 residues. CDR3 nucleotide sequence: TGTGCCAGCACCCTGCCCTCAGCTGCGAGGGAGCAGTACTTC. Protein sequence: CASTLPSAAREQYF.

The genes are TRBV30 and TRBJ2-3; 10 bases map to TRBD2. Germline V gives CDR1 GTSNPN, CDR2 SVGIG (reference sequence). V gave up 1 base and J gave up 5 bases; unmatched junction bases: 6. The CDR3 spans 15 residues. The CDR3 DNA reads as TGTGCCTGGAGTGGAGCGGGAGGGCCGGGAGATACGCAGTATTTT. Translated: CAWSGAGGPGDTQYF.

This chain uses TRBV11-2 with TRBJ2-3; no definite D call. V dropped 0 bases and J dropped 6 bases, with 4 bases sitting between them. This CDR3 region has 12 residues. Germline CDR1 SGHAT, CDR2 FQNNGV. The CDR3 coding sequence is TGTGCCAGCAGCTTAGATAGTGATACGCAGTATTTT. Protein product: CASSLDSDTQYF.

The rearrangement joins TRBV7-2 to TRBJ1-2; D perhaps matches TRBD1 (5 bases). CDR1 is SGHTA, CDR2 FQGNSA, per germline. The CDR3 is 12 residues long. Trimming removed 5 bases at V and 7 bases at J, with 11 bases between. CDR3 sequence: CASSLREAGYTF. The DNA for the CDR3 is TGTGCCAGCAGCCTCAGGGAGGCTGGCTACACCTTC.

The chain couples TRBV2 to TRBJ2-5, with 9 bases fitting TRBD2. Germline CDR1 SNHLY, CDR2 FYNNEI. The length of the CDR3 is 15 residues. V lost 3 bases to trimming and J lost 3 bases; unmatched junction nucleotides: 5. CDR3 loop: CASSEISGRKETQYF. CDR3 in DNA: TGTGCCAGCAGTGAGATTAGCGGGAGAAAAGAGACCCAGTACTTC.

V gene TRBV6-5 combines with J gene TRBJ2-1; 8 nucleotides align to TRBD2. This CDR3 is built from 15 residues. From germline, CDR1 is MNHEY and CDR2 SVGAGI. With V trimmed by 2 bases and J by 6 bases, 6 bases remained unmatched. For the CDR3, the DNA is TGTGCCAGCAGTTACGGGGGAGCGGGGGTCAATGAGCAGTTCTTC. It is translated as CASSYGGAGVNEQFF.

V usage is TRBV6-5 and J usage is TRBJ2-1; 14 positions match TRBD2. CDR1 and CDR2 (germline): MNHEY, SVGAGI. The CDR3 is 16 residues long. J lost 7 bases, V lost 4 bases, and 6 bases had no gene match. The CDR3 nucleotides read TGTGCCAGCAGTTCCGCGGGACTAGCGGGAGAGAATGAGCAGTTCTTC. This encodes CASSSAGLAGENEQFF.

The chain links TRBV5-1 to TRBJ1-1, with D perhaps matching TRBD1 (6 bases). The CDR3 loop spans 18 amino acids. Trimming cost V 1 base and J 1 base, with 20 bases left between them. The germline V gene has CDR1 SGHRS and CDR2 YFSETQ. The CDR3 region is CASSLSPGGQLPNTEAFF. DNA for the CDR3: TGCGCCAGCAGCTTGAGTCCCGGCGGACAGCTCCCGAACACTGAAGCTTTCTTT.

The chain employs TRBV10-3 and TRBJ2-1, with TRBD2 matching over 7 bases. Germline values: CDR1 ENHRY, CDR2 SYGVKD. Trimming cost V 5 bases and J 4 bases; bases outside gene matches: 14. CDR3 length equals 17 residues. CDR3 in DNA: TGTGCCATCAGTCCCGGACTAGTTGGAGCCACTTACAATGAGCAGTTCTTC. Translation gives CAISPGLVGATYNEQFF.

The chain couples TRBV11-2 to TRBJ2-5, with D unresolved. Deletions cut 7 bases from V and 5 bases from J, with 17 bases between. This CDR3 is built from 14 residues. Germline CDR1 is SGHAT and CDR2 is FQNNGV. The CDR3 DNA reads as TGTGCCAGCACCGGCCTGAATCTCGGGGAGACCCAGTACTTC. This codes for CASTGLNLGETQYF.

For this clone: Its ends do not fully match the called genes, so a read error is possible. This chain links TRBV7-7 with TRBJ2-3; 9 positions agree with TRBD2. This CDR3 spans 14 amino acids. Germline assignment: CDR1 SSHAT and CDR2 FNYEAQ (reference sequence). The DNA of the CDR3 is TGTGCTAGCAGCCCGGGACTAGCTGGTGATACGCAGTATTTT. The encoded protein is CASSPGLAGDTQYF.

V and J are TRBV27 and TRBJ2-7; perhaps TRBD2 as D (5 bases). Germline-derived CDR1 and CDR2 are MNHEY and SMNVEV (reference sequence). V shed 2 bases and J shed 3 bases, with 8 bases lying between them. This CDR3 has 13 residues. CDR3 sequence reads: CASSLTGIYEQYF. The CDR3 DNA reads TGTGCCAGCAGTTTAACCGGGATCTACGAGCAGTACTTC.

The rearrangement links TRBV7-6 to TRBJ1-1, with D possibly matching TRBD1 (5 bases). Per germline, CDR1 SGHVS and CDR2 FNYEAQ. CDR3 length equals 13 residues. The ends were cut back, 2 bases at V and 4 bases at J, with 8 bases in the middle. CDR3 nucleotides: TGTGCCAGCAGCTTACGGGGGGGCACTGAAGCTTTCTTT. It encodes CASSLRGGTEAFF.

This chain joins TRBV6-2 or TRBV6-3 and TRBJ1-1; perhaps TRBD1 as D (5 bases). The CDR3 extends over 18 amino acids. Per the germline V gene, CDR1 is MNHEY and CDR2 is SVGEGT. With 6 bases removed from V and 5 bases from J, the gap between germline ends came to 28 bases. The CDR3 reads CASSPGFQGGVGKTEAFF. Written as DNA, the CDR3 is TGTGCCAGCAGCCCTGGTTTCCAGGGAGGCGTTGGAAAGACTGAAGCTTTCTTT.

This clone has more than one count but fewer than ten. The V and J genes are TRBV19 and TRBJ2-1; 12 bases agree with TRBD2. The CDR3 totals 16 residues. CDR1 and CDR2 from the germline V gene are LNHDA and SQIVND (reference sequence). The V segment lost 3 bases and the J segment 6 bases; nucleotides outside the gene matches: 6. CDR3 region: CASSILPSGRANEQFF. The CDR3 DNA is TGTGCCAGTAGTATCTTACCTAGCGGGAGGGCCAATGAGCAGTTCTTC.

This clone was detected only a few times. V is TRBV7-3 and J is TRBJ2-7; D perhaps matches TRBD1 (6 bases). The germline CDR1 and CDR2 sequences are SGHTA and FQGTGA. The CDR3 length is 15 residues. V was trimmed by 5 bases and J by 5 bases, leaving 19 bases between them. The CDR3 region has the DNA TGTGCCAGCAGCCCAACGGGACACTTAACCCACGAGCAGTACTTC. This sequence encodes CASSPTGHLTHEQYF.

This chain connects TRBV7-8 to TRBJ2-7, with 7 nucleotides matching TRBD2. Germline CDR1 SGHVS, CDR2 FQNEAQ. V shed 5 bases, J shed 2 bases, and the junction held 6 bases outside the gene matches. The CDR3 has 14 residues. The CDR3 sequence: CASSGRGTTYEQYF. CDR3 nucleotides: TGTGCCAGCAGCGGGAGGGGTACTACCTACGAGCAGTACTTC.